Presented here are 8 T cell receptor beta chains from one specimen sequenced in a study of T cell responses to AZD1222 COVID-19 vaccine. Generated by immunoSEQ multiplex PCR, the TCRdb table keeps only in-frame clones and is missing some. This sample yields tens of thousands of clones, of which just over 90% are seen a single time; approximately 5% belongs to the top ten. This specimen was peripheral blood, taken 28 days after the second AZD1222 dose. The source of these receptors is an adult who received the AZD1222 COVID-19 vaccine.

The chain combines TRBV4-1 with TRBJ2-4; 7 nucleotides agree with TRBD1. The CDR3 contains 14 residues. J was trimmed by 9 bases and V by 0 bases; bases with no gene match: 5. The germline CDR1 and CDR2 sequences are MGHRA and YSYEKL. CDR3 loop: CASSQENRGIIQYF. The CDR3 region has the DNA TGCGCCAGCAGCCAAGAGAACAGGGGCATCATTCAGTACTTC.

The rearrangement uses TRBV10-3 and TRBJ2-5, with TRBD2 matching 14 bases. The V gene's germline CDR1 is ENHRY and CDR2 SYGVKD. The trim removed 4 bases at V and 4 bases at J, leaving 5 bases unmatched. This CDR3 contains 16 residues. CDR3 nucleotides: TGTGCCATCAGTGTTGGGACTAGCGGGGGTGGAGAGACCCAGTACTTC. Protein: CAISVGTSGGGETQYF.

The J gene is TRBJ1-3, the V gene TRBV30, with 7 bases that match TRBD1. The CDR3 is 14 residues long. V dropped 1 base and J dropped 8; count of bases not matched to a gene: 8. Germline loops: CDR1 GTSNPN, CDR2 SVGIG (reference sequence). CDR3 sequence: CAWSGSGTADTIYF. The CDR3, as DNA: TGTGCCTGGAGTGGATCCGGGACAGCCGACACCATATATTTT.

CDR3 loop: CASSGGRTSYNSPLHF. The CDR3 bases are TGCGCCAGCAGCGGGGGACGGACCTCCTATAATTCACCCCTCCACTTT. The V and J genes are TRBV5-1 and TRBJ1-6; weak D call: TRBD1 (5 bases). This CDR3 is built from 16 residues. The germline V and J ends were trimmed by 4 bases and 0 bases, with 11 bases remaining between them. The V gene's germline CDR1 is SGHRS and CDR2 YFSETQ.

V and J are TRBV9 and TRBJ1-3; D not certain. CDR1 is SGDLS and CDR2 is YYNGEE in the germline V gene. Trimming cost V 0 bases and J 0 bases, with 10 bases left between them. The CDR3 spans 16 residues. The CDR3 is CASSVGIPSSGNTIYF. CDR3 bases: TGTGCCAGCAGCGTAGGGATACCGAGCTCTGGAAACACCATATATTTT. The entire variable domain, with the rest obtained from reference TRBV9 and TRBJ1-3, is as follows: DSGVTQTPKHLITATGQRVTLRCSPRSGDLSVYWYQQSLDQGLQFLIQYYNGEERAKGNILERFSAQQFPDLHSELNLSSLELGDSALYFCASSVGIPSSGNTIYFGEGSWLTVV.

This sequence joins TRBV6-7 and TRBJ1-1, with a possible D match to TRBD1 (5 bases). TRBV6-7 is sorted into the ORF group, with uncertain function. The CDR3 loop spans 15 amino acids. V dropped 2 bases and J dropped 3 bases, with 13 bases sitting between them. The CDR3 bases are TGTGCCAGCAGTTACCAAGGGGAAAGGGACACTGAAGCTTTCTTT. This codes for CASSYQGERDTEAFF.

The CDR3 is CASNLDRGGVSNQPQHF. CDR3 in DNA: TGTGCCAGCAATCTGGACAGGGGCGGTGTTAGCAATCAGCCCCAGCATTTT. This chain joins TRBV2 and TRBJ1-5; 9 positions agree with TRBD1. V lost 7 bases, J lost 0 bases, and 10 bases stayed unmatched. This CDR3 spans 17 amino acids. Germline lookup yields CDR1 SNHLY and CDR2 FYNNEI.

The chain combines TRBV5-4 with TRBJ2-1, with D possibly being TRBD1 or TRBD2 (5 bases each). Germline CDR1 SGHNT, CDR2 YYREEE (reference sequence). The CDR3 length is 14 residues. Trimming cost V 10 bases and J 7 bases, with 21 bases left between them. CDR3 bases: TGTGCCGTAACCGGGACGATTGACGGGAATGAGCAGTTCTTC. Its translation: CAVTGTIDGNEQFF.